One and the same sample provided the 3 T cell receptor beta chains below, sequenced in a study of blood T cell repertoires in COVID-19. Produced via immunoSEQ multiplex PCR; TCRdb's table is partial and in-frame only. Of 95,000 to 150,000 clones listed, 82% are singletons. Sequenced material: peripheral blood. The receptors come from an older woman with acute or convalescent COVID-19.

This clone was picked up a small number of times. The chain couples TRBV29-1 to TRBJ1-1, with D uncertain. Trimming took off 2 bases at V and 6 bases at J, with 7 bases between the two ends. The CDR3 runs 11 residues. Germline V lookup: CDR1 SQVTM, CDR2 ANQGSEA. This chain's CDR3 is CSVERPAEAFF. The CDR3 DNA follows: TGCAGCGTTGAACGTCCCGCTGAAGCTTTCTTT.

V usage is TRBV10-3 and J usage is TRBJ1-4; weak D call: TRBD1 (5 bases). CDR1 ENHRY and CDR2 SYGVKD come from the germline V gene. Trimming took off 3 bases at V and 7 bases at J, with 12 bases between the two ends. The CDR3 runs 14 residues. The CDR3 sequence: CAISDLQEGEKLFF. CDR3 nucleotide sequence: TGTGCCATCAGTGATCTACAGGAAGGTGAAAAACTGTTTTTT.

The chain links TRBV4-3 to TRBJ1-4, with D perhaps matching TRBD1 (5 bases). V was pared by 0 bases and J by 10 bases, with 12 bases between. In germline, CDR1 is LGHNA, CDR2 YSLEER. This CDR3 spans 14 amino acids. The CDR3 protein is CASSQDSDQGKLFF. The CDR3 coding sequence is TGCGCCAGCAGCCAAGATTCGGATCAGGGAAAACTGTTTTTT.